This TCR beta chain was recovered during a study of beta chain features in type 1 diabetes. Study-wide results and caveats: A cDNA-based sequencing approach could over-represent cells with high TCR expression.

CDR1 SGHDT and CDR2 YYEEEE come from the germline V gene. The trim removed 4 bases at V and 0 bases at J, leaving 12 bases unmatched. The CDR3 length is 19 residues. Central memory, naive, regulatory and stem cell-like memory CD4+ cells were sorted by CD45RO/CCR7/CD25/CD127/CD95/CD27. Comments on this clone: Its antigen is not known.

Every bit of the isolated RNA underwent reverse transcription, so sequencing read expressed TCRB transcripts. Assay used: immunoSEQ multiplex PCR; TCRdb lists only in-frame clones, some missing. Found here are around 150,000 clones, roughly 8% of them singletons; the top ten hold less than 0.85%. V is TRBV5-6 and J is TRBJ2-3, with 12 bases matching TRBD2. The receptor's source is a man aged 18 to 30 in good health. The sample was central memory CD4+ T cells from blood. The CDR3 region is CASSGPGTSGSRSTDTQYF. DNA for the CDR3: TGTGCCAGCAGCGGCCCCGGGACTAGCGGGTCGCGTAGCACAGATACGCAGTATTTT. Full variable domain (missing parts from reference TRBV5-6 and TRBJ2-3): DAGVTQSPTHLIKTRGQQVTLRCSPKSGHDTVSWYQQALGQGPQFIFQYYEEEERQRGNFPDRFSGHQFPNYSSELNVNALLLGDSALYLCASSGPGTSGSRSTDTQYFGPGTRLTVL.